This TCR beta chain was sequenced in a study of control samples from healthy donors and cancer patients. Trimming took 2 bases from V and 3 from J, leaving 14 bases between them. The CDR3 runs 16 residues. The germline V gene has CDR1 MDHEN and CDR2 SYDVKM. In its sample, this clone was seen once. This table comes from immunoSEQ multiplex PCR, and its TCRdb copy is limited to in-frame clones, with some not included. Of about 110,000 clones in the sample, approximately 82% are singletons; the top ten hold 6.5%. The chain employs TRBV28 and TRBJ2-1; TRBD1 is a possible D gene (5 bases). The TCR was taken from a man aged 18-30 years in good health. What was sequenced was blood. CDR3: CASSLLRTGDYNEQFF. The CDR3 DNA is TGTGCCAGCAGTTTACTCCGAACAGGTGACTACAATGAGCAGTTCTTC.